This TCR beta chain was recorded in a study of identical twins. CDR1 WSHSY and CDR2 SAAADI come from the germline V gene. CDR3 length: 14 residues. V lost 6 bases and J lost 7; bases outside the gene matches: 6. Each CDR3 protein is one row after TCRdb ran MiXCR on the 5' RACE reads. The sample includes about 810,000 distinct CDR3 sequences, approximately 13% seen only once; the top ten take around 1.5%. A further study also used this sample, focusing on yellow fever vaccine responses in identical twins.

The clonotype was recovered from a woman under 30 in good health. What was sequenced was PBMCs. This sequence joins TRBV10-2 and TRBJ2-2; 9 nucleotides match TRBD1. The CDR3 reads CASRDPGQGGELFF. The CDR3 DNA follows: TGCGCCAGCAGGGACCCGGGACAGGGCGGGGAGCTGTTTTTT.